One T cell receptor beta chain is described in this entry. Methods used by the authors: By means of reference gene primer amplification, nucleated cell counts were estimated. The method was immunoSEQ multiplex PCR; TCRdb's version includes in-frame clones alone and lacks a portion of them. That table furnishes V, J and clone size, whereas the DNA furnished D and trimming. This sample has about 400,000 clones, with roughly 90% found just once. The germline gives CDR1 SGHDT, CDR2 YYEEEE. CDR3 size: 12 residues. Losses at the gene ends were 4 bases for V and 5 bases for J; bases not matched to a gene: 1. Clinical histories supplied by participants themselves formed the basis of cohort assignment. The data are from a study of blood T cell repertoires in COVID-19. In the study overall: The United States, Italy and Spain provided the acute and convalescent COVID-19 samples. Sources were T cells, B-cell-depleted T cells, or PBMCs; the material itself was cDNA or gDNA.

The sequence was collected from a woman aged 25 to 45 who had recovered from COVID-19. Sequenced: PBMCs or T cells enriched from blood (not recorded which). The V call is TRBV5-6, the J call TRBJ1-2; 8 nucleotides line up with TRBD1. The DNA of the CDR3 is TGTGCCAGCAGCCGACAGGGGTATGGCTACACCTTC. This encodes CASSRQGYGYTF.